Here is one TCR beta chain with its context. The table lists this clone with a count of one. It lacks a known antigen. Per-base qualities were not stored, and no clone one base away is much larger. The data belong to a study of T cell repertoires and HLA-DP antigens (dated by TCRdb to the late 2010s). For context, the study as a whole: The study used an in vitro model of CD4+ T cell alloreactivity in which transduced HeLa cells presented allogeneic HLA-DP. Of the three donors, two were male and one was female, with ages ranging from the 18-to-29 band to the 60-to-69 band. One alloantigen differed from self by one peptide-binding groove amino acid, whereas the other differed by ten, modelling structurally similar versus dissimilar alloantigens. On average, about 220 ng of DNA went in for sorted CD137+CD4+ samples, versus 1,000 to 1,500 ng for pre-culture CD4+ samples. Broad study findings and their caveats: The study was limited by having only three donors, by relying on a non-physiological HeLa antigen-presenting system, and by using total CD4+ responder cells. Clonality of sorted CD137+ cells was similar against both alloantigens (around 0.41) and much higher than in pre-culture samples (about 0.04). Naive and memory CD4+ repertoires were not analysed separately. Average cumulative frequency of clones undetected before culture was roughly 34% against one allele and around 51% against the other.

Trimming at the junction amounts to 1 base on V and 3 bases on J, and the germline ends lie 18 bases apart. CDR1 and CDR2 (MDHEN, SYDVKM) derive from the germline V gene. The CDR3 starts with the cysteine, ends with the phenylalanine, and has 17 residues. CDR3 DNA is the only sequence kept; it has 51 bases, read in frame from the first base. Untouched CD4+ T cells were isolated from Ficoll-separated PBMC through negative selection with magnetic beads, and an average purity of about 98% was reached. Untouched CD4+ T cells were isolated from Ficoll-separated PBMC with magnetic beads, reaching about 97.7% purity with negligible CD8+ contamination. Peripheral blood mononuclear cells came from the buffy coats of a few healthy blood donors. All three donors were CMV seronegative. Genomic DNA was extracted with the DNeasy Blood & Tissue Kit. TCRB sequencing was performed on genomic DNA from sorted CD137+CD4+ cells and pre-culture CD4+ baseline samples from each subject.

TCRB CDR3 regions were amplified with the immunoSEQ multiplex PCR using forward primers for 54 TRBV segments and reverse primers for 13 TRBJ segments. Deep resolution, with a target of 150,000 to 250,000 T cell genomes, was applied to the sequencing of pre-culture CD4+ samples. Amplicons were sequenced on an Illumina HiSeq System, producing 87 bp reads covering the CDR3. As for how the authors treated the data: PCR and sequencing errors in the reads were corrected, and CDR3 regions were defined by aligning to IMGT reference sequences. Synthetic template pools were used to estimate counts of templates and unique rearrangements. Clonality was computed as 1 minus Pielou's evenness. Richness was estimated with the Daley-Smith estimator. Repertoire overlap was measured with Morisita's index. Clones present in cultured samples but not detected in the pre-culture repertoire of the same donor were defined as low-abundance clones. Imported from immuneACCESS, the table was reduced by TCRdb to in-frame sequences with V and J called. These copies leave out some clones; in studies compared against another copy, an unresolved V gene accounts for under half, and the cause of the remainder is not known. V and J calls and clone size are those listed in that table; D and trimming were worked out from the DNA. The sample has approximately 110,000 clones on record, around 93% of them singletons. Jointly, the top ten make up about 0.27% of the sample.

Sequencing was done on a sample of CD4+ T cells from PBMCs. This TCR came from a woman aged 18-29 years in good health and CMV-seronegative. The sequence links TRBV28 to TRBJ1-1; the D gene is perhaps TRBD1, on 6 matching bases. The bases are TGTGCCAGCAGTTTATTCCCAAGCCTCAGGGGAGACACTGAAGCTTTCTTT. It codes for CASSLFPSLRGDTEAFF.